The source of this TCR beta chain is a study of shared clonotypes between healthy human individuals. A remark on this clone: Its antigen is currently unknown.

The data were produced by immunoSEQ multiplex PCR, yet TCRdb's version contains in-frame clones alone and is incomplete. The data hold approximately 1.5 million clones, with 98% observed a single time. Study-wide points: Non-shared clonotypes were found to have lower generation probabilities than the clonotypes that were shared by all four of the sorted-subset donors.

Splitting of CD4+ cells produced CD45RA+ naive and CD45RA-negative memory subsets. The specimen sequenced was naive CD4+ T cells sorted from blood. Indicated subset: CD45RA+ positively selected. This receptor was identified in a man aged 30 to 39 in good health.

The CDR3 spells CASSLSWGQAQQDTQYF. CDR3 DNA sequence: TGTGCCAGCAGCTTGAGCTGGGGCCAAGCACAGCAAGATACGCAGTATTTT. The chain employs TRBV7-2 and TRBJ2-3, with D tentatively TRBD1 (5 bases). V lost 3 bases and J 5 bases, leaving 21 bases between the germline ends. The CDR3 consists of 17 residues. The V gene's germline CDR1 is SGHTA and CDR2 FQGNSA.